Given below is one T cell receptor beta chain in context. Its target is not known. TCR beta libraries were prepared from cDNA with unique molecular identifiers. T cells numbering roughly 0.9 to 11 million gave rise to a few hundred thousand cDNA molecules. TCRdb reprocessed the PCR reads with MiXCR, giving one entry per CDR3 protein. Of 650,000 to 900,000 distinct CDR3 sequences in the sample, more than 45% were seen once. This entry is derived from a study of post-analysis software for immune sequencing data. Study-level information: The study covered relapsing-remitting, secondary progressive and progressive-relapsing courses of multiple sclerosis. Findings of the study overall: TRBV5-6, TRBV5-1 and TRBV20-1 were among four or five TRBV segments more frequent in patients than controls. Same-batch preparations were strongly co-clustered by F measure.

CDR1 and CDR2 from the germline V gene are SGHRS and YFSETQ. V was cut by 5 bases and J by 5 bases, with 13 bases left in between. The CDR3 is 13 amino acids. Material for sequencing was blood. V gene TRBV5-1 combines with J gene TRBJ2-5, with a tentative D call TRBD2 (6 bases). This clonotype was sampled from a girl between 10 and 17 years old with multiple sclerosis. The CDR3 DNA reads TGCGCCAGCAGATACGGAGGGGAGGAGACCCAGTACTTC. This gives the protein CASRYGGEETQYF.